One sample yielded the 23 T cell receptor beta chains listed below, sequenced in a study of blood T cell repertoires in acute mononucleosis. Sample time point: acute infectious mononucleosis, at clinical presentation within 2 weeks of symptom onset (visit 1). Profiled with immunoSEQ multiplex PCR; TCRdb holds only in-frame clones, not every one. This table holds over 2,000 clones, approximately 67% found once. Study results and caveats: GLC-BM selection appeared to involve both TCR alpha and beta chains.

The specimen comprised EBV GLC epitope tetramer+ CD8+ T cells sorted from PBMCs, sampled during acute infectious mononucleosis. Subset of the sample: CD8 T cells binding tetramer with EBV BMLF1 280-288 peptide (GLC-BM). These receptors all come from a woman under 30 with infectious mononucleosis caused by EBV.

This rearrangement joins TRBV2 to TRBJ2-7; the D gene is possibly TRBD2 (6 bases). The CDR3 runs to 14 residues. Trimming cost V 6 bases and J 7 bases, with 19 bases left between them. Germline V CDR1 and CDR2: SNHLY, FYNNEI. DNA for the CDR3: TGTGCCAGCAGCGTAGCAGGCGGGATGGGGGAGCAGTACTTC. Protein sequence: CASSVAGGMGEQYF.

Worth noting for this clone: It differs at one base from a far larger clone, so likely a read error. V usage is TRBV9 and J usage is TRBJ2-1; D not certain. The germline CDR1 and CDR2 sequences are SGDLS and YYNGEE. The CDR3 covers 12 residues. V dropped 0 bases and J dropped 14 bases, with 12 bases sitting between them. The CDR3 protein is CASSVVGNEKFF. The CDR3 DNA is TGTGCCAGCAGCGTAGTGGGAAACGAGAAGTTCTTC. The whole variable domain, filled in from reference TRBV9 and TRBJ2-1, reads DSGVTQTPKHLITATGQRVTLRCSPRSGDLSVYWYQQSLDQGLQFLIQYYNGEERAKGNILERFSAQQFPDLHSELNLSSLELGDSALYFCASSVVGNEKFFGPGTRLTVL.

In this sample, this clone turned up a few times. A far larger clone is one base from this, pointing to a likely read error. The chain links TRBV28 to TRBJ1-2; D is unclear. Germline CDR1 reads MDHEN; CDR2 reads SYDVKM. The CDR3 extends over 15 amino acids. In DNA form, the CDR3 reads TGTGCCAGCAGTTCCCTTGTCACCGCCACCTATGACTACACCTTC. Its protein is CASSSLVTATYDYTF.

The table lists this clone with a few counts. This is likely an artifact of a read error, given a far larger clone one base away. J is TRBJ2-2 and V is TRBV6-5, with D unresolved. CDR1 is MNHEY, CDR2 SVGAGI, per germline. Deletions cut 6 bases from V and 7 bases from J, with 12 bases between. The CDR3 is made up of 13 amino acids. In DNA form, the CDR3 reads TGTGCCAGCAGCGCCTTTTTAGGCGGGGAGCTGTTTTTT. It is translated as CASSAFLGGELFF.

This clone ranks as large. The genes are TRBV21-1 and TRBJ2-1; the table calls TRBD2, which could not be checked here. TRBV21-1 is a pseudogene locus. CDR3 length: 14 amino acids. The CDR3 loop reads CASSIGTTYNEQFF. CDR3 nucleotides: TGTGCCAGCAGCATCGGGACTACTTACAATGAGCAGTTCTTC.

In regard to this clone: A read error is the likely source, as a far larger clone sits one nucleotide away. This rearrangement joins TRBV7-2 to TRBJ2-3; 8 nucleotides match TRBD2. The CDR3 is 15 residues long. Trimming at V came to 7 bases and at J to 4 bases, leaving 10 bases not matched to a gene. CDR1 SGHTA and CDR2 FQGNSA come from the germline V gene. The CDR3 sequence is CASNAPGLVSDTQYF. Written as DNA, the CDR3 is TGTGCCAGCAACGCCCCGGGACTAGTGTCAGATACGCAGTATTTT.

This clone was found many times. V usage is TRBV11-2 and J usage is TRBJ2-7; TRBD2 is a possible D gene (6 bases). The CDR3 covers 14 residues. Germline CDR1 SGHAT, CDR2 FQNNGV. The V end was cut by 5 bases, the J end by 7 bases, with 18 bases between. CDR3: CASSVAGGMGEQYF. CDR3 DNA sequence: TGTGCCAGCAGCGTAGCAGGCGGGATGGGGGAGCAGTACTTC.

The chain couples TRBV2 to TRBJ2-5, with 7 bases that match TRBD1. There are 15 residues in the CDR3. V gave up 4 bases and J gave up 5 bases; unmatched junction bases: 10. Germline lookup yields CDR1 SNHLY and CDR2 FYNNEI. The CDR3 nucleotides read TGTGCCAGCAGTGGGGCACAGGGGCTCCGGGAGACCCAGTACTTC. It yields the protein CASSGAQGLRETQYF.

As concerns this clone: A read error is likely here: a far larger clone is one base away. The rearrangement joins TRBV9 to TRBJ1-4; D possibly corresponds to TRBD1 (5 bases). V lost 10 bases to trimming and J lost 0 bases, with 13 bases between them. This CDR3 is 14 amino acids long. Germline V CDR1 and CDR2: SGDLS, YYNGEE. CDR3: CAVGTESTNEKLFF. In nucleotides, the CDR3 is TGTGCCGTCGGGACGGAGTCAACTAATGAAAAACTGTTTTTT.

Remarks on this clone: This sequence is one base from a far larger clone and is likely a read error. V is TRBV2 and J is TRBJ1-5, with TRBD1 identical over 7 bases. The germline V gene encodes CDR1 SNHLY and CDR2 FYNNEI. The CDR3 has 15 amino acids. Trimming took 6 bases from V and 3 from J; bases not matched to a gene: 8. Here the CDR3 DNA reads TGTGCCAGCAGCGCTGGGACAGACCTCAATCAGCCCCAGCATTTT. It is translated as CASSAGTDLNQPQHF.

This clone is medium-sized by share. The CDR3 protein is CASQSGTGDYEQYF. The DNA for the CDR3 is TGCGCCAGCCAGAGCGGGACAGGCGACTACGAGCAGTACTTC. The genes are TRBV10-2 and TRBJ2-7; a possible D gene is TRBD1 (8 bases). The CDR3 is 14 residues long. V was trimmed by 8 bases and J by 3 bases, leaving 17 bases between them. Germline CDR1 and CDR2: WSHSY and SAAADI.

This clone was seen a few times. This CDR3 is also generated by other DNA sequences in the sample. The chain joins TRBV9 to TRBJ2-1; weak D call: TRBD1 (6 bases). The V end was cut by 7 bases, the J end by 8 bases, with 13 bases between. Germline CDR1 is SGDLS and CDR2 is YYNGEE. The CDR3 covers 12 residues. The CDR3 nucleotides are TGTGCCAGCGTAGCTGGGGGCGATGAGCAGTTCTTC. It yields the protein CASVAGGDEQFF.

The gene calls are TRBV27 and TRBJ2-7, with 8 nucleotides matching TRBD2. The trim removed 6 bases at V and 4 bases at J, leaving 11 bases unmatched. The germline gives CDR1 MNHEY, CDR2 SMNVEV (reference sequence). The CDR3 covers 15 residues. Written as DNA, the CDR3 is TGTGCCAGCAGCCCGACCAGCGGGAGTGTTTACGAGCAGTACTTC. Its translation is CASSPTSGSVYEQYF.

The chain joins TRBV4-1 to TRBJ2-2; 7 nucleotides align to TRBD2. The V segment lost 4 bases and the J segment 3 bases; nucleotides outside the gene matches: 14. The CDR3 runs 18 residues. The germline gives CDR1 MGHRA, CDR2 YSYEKL. CDR3 DNA sequence: TGCGCCAGCAGCCGAGATCCCCCGACTAGCTTCGACACCGGGGAGCTGTTTTTT. Its protein product is CASSRDPPTSFDTGELFF.

This clone was recorded a few times. One end of the junction is discordant with germline, which a read error may explain. Other DNA sequences in this specimen translate into the identical CDR3. The chain links TRBV9 to TRBJ2-5, with 8 bases identical to TRBD2. This CDR3 spans 17 amino acids. Germline loops: CDR1 SGDLS, CDR2 YYNGEE. CDR3 DNA sequence: TGCGCCAGCAGCGTAGGCCAACTCGCGGGGGGAGGGGAGACCCAGTACTTC. Amino acid sequence: CASSVGQLAGGGETQYF.

This sequence joins TRBV14 and TRBJ2-3, with a tentative D call TRBD1 (5 bases). Germline CDR1 SGHDN, CDR2 FVKESK. The CDR3 extends over 17 amino acids. Trimming removed 6 bases at V and 2 bases at J, with 21 bases between. CDR3 region: CASSLIQGSQYTDTQYF. Here the CDR3 DNA reads TGTGCCAGCAGTTTGATCCAGGGATCCCAATACACAGATACGCAGTATTTT.

The chain couples TRBV4-3 to TRBJ2-7; 7 nucleotides match TRBD1. Germline CDR1 reads LGHNA; CDR2 reads YSLEER. V shed 3 bases, J shed 5 bases, and the junction held 7 bases outside the gene matches. This CDR3 has 14 residues. The CDR3 DNA reads TGCGCCAGCAGCCACCGACAGGGTGGCGACGAGCAGTACTTC. This translates into CASSHRQGGDEQYF.

The rearrangement uses TRBV28 and TRBJ2-7, with 8 nucleotides matching TRBD2. The CDR3 totals 15 residues. CDR1 is MDHEN, CDR2 SYDVKM, per germline. V was clipped by 6 bases and J by 4 bases; unmatched bases: 11. The CDR3 bases are TGTGCCAGCAGCCCGACCAGCGGGAGTGTTTACGAGCAGTACTTC. Translating it yields CASSPTSGSVYEQYF.

V gene TRBV14 combines with J gene TRBJ2-5; 8 bases match TRBD2. J was trimmed by 4 bases and V by 5 bases; bases with no gene match: 12. This CDR3 has 16 amino acids. Germline V CDR1 and CDR2: SGHDN, FVKESK. Here the CDR3 reads CASSGGELTSGETQYF. DNA for the CDR3: TGTGCCAGCAGCGGGGGAGAATTAACTAGCGGAGAGACCCAGTACTTC.

The chain is built from TRBV9 and TRBJ1-1, with D possibly being TRBD1 (6 bases). Germline CDR1 and CDR2: SGDLS and YYNGEE. This CDR3 has 16 residues. V lost 0 bases, J lost 0 bases, and 12 bases lay in between. The CDR3 DNA is TGTGCCAGCAGCGTAGAGGGGGGGCCCATGAACACTGAAGCTTTCTTT. It translates to CASSVEGGPMNTEAFF.

This chain connects TRBV9 to TRBJ1-4; 8 bases line up with TRBD1. Germline CDR1 reads SGDLS; CDR2 reads YYNGEE. The CDR3 is made up of 16 amino acids. V was pared by 7 bases and J by 0 bases, with 8 bases of the junction left unmatched. DNA for the CDR3: TGTGCCAGCCACACGGGACAGGTTGCAACTAATGAAAAACTGTTTTTT. Its protein is CASHTGQVATNEKLFF.

To note about this clone: The likely explanation is a read error, given a far larger clone one base away. This CDR3 fails to terminate in the conserved phenylalanine or tryptophan, so it likely reflects a read error. This chain joins TRBV9 and TRBJ2-7; the D gene is possibly TRBD2 (7 bases). Germline V gene sequence: CDR1 SGDLS, CDR2 YYNGEE. V shed 0 bases and J shed 5 bases, with 9 bases lying between them. The CDR3 covers 13 residues. Here the CDR3 DNA reads TGTGCCAGCAGCGTAGCGGGGGGCGACGAGCAGTACTCC. The encoded protein is CASSVAGGDEQYS.

The J gene is TRBJ2-2, the V gene TRBV27; D not resolved. The CDR3 has 13 amino acids. V was clipped by 6 bases and J by 7 bases, with 12 bases between them. In germline, CDR1 is MNHEY, CDR2 SMNVEV (reference sequence). This chain's CDR3 is CASSTFLGGELFF. For the CDR3, the DNA is TGTGCCAGCAGCACCTTTTTAGGCGGGGAGCTGTTTTTT.